A single sample is the source of the 5 T cell receptor beta chains below, sequenced in a study of shared clonotypes between healthy human individuals. Measured with immunoSEQ multiplex PCR; TCRdb has only the in-frame clones, and not every one. Of about 2,500,000 clones in the sample, around nine tenths were seen once. Sequencing was performed on naive CD4+ T cells sorted from blood. Sample subset: CD45RA+ positively selected. The source is a man aged 18 to 30 in good health.

The J gene is TRBJ2-1, the V gene TRBV2, with D perhaps matching TRBD1 or TRBD2 (5 bases each). CDR1 is SNHLY, CDR2 FYNNEI, per germline. V was cut by 1 base and J by 6 bases, with 7 bases left in between. CDR3 length equals 13 residues. The CDR3 bases are TGTGCCAGCAGTGAAGGGGGACCCAATGAGCAGTTCTTC. It yields the protein CASSEGGPNEQFF.

V is TRBV29-1 and J is TRBJ2-5; weak D call: TRBD2 (6 bases). Germline CDR1 SQVTM, CDR2 ANQGSEA. The CDR3 has 14 amino acids. V lost 2 bases, J lost 1 base, and 11 bases lay in between. The CDR3 nucleotides are TGCAGCGTTGAACGGGCGGGATTCCAAGAGACCCAGTACTTC. This sequence encodes CSVERAGFQETQYF.

The chain recombines TRBV6-5 with TRBJ1-4; 7 positions match TRBD1. Germline values: CDR1 MNHEY, CDR2 SVGAGI. Unmatched junction bases numbered 5, after V lost 5 bases and J lost 5 bases. The CDR3 covers 14 residues. The CDR3 loop reads CASSETGPNEKLFF. The CDR3 DNA reads as TGTGCCAGCAGTGAGACAGGGCCAAATGAAAAACTGTTTTTT.

Details on this clone: This CDR3 is also generated by other DNA sequences in the sample. The chain carries TRBV5-1 and TRBJ1-2, with unresolved D. This CDR3 has 12 amino acids. In germline, CDR1 is SGHRS, CDR2 YFSETQ. Trimming took 0 bases from V and 8 from J, leaving 8 bases between them. Here the CDR3 DNA reads TGCGCCAGCAGCTTGGAACCTGGCGGCTACACCTTC. Amino acids: CASSLEPGGYTF.

The count of this clone is one. This sequence joins TRBV9 and TRBJ1-2; the match to TRBD1 covers 7 bases. The CDR3 has 15 amino acids. Germline V gene lookup returns CDR1 SGDLS and CDR2 YYNGEE. Unmatched junction bases numbered 6, after V lost 0 bases and J lost 4 bases. CDR3 in DNA: TGTGCCAGCAGCGTAGATTTGGCAGGGGGCTATGGCTACACCTTC. As protein: CASSVDLAGGYGYTF.